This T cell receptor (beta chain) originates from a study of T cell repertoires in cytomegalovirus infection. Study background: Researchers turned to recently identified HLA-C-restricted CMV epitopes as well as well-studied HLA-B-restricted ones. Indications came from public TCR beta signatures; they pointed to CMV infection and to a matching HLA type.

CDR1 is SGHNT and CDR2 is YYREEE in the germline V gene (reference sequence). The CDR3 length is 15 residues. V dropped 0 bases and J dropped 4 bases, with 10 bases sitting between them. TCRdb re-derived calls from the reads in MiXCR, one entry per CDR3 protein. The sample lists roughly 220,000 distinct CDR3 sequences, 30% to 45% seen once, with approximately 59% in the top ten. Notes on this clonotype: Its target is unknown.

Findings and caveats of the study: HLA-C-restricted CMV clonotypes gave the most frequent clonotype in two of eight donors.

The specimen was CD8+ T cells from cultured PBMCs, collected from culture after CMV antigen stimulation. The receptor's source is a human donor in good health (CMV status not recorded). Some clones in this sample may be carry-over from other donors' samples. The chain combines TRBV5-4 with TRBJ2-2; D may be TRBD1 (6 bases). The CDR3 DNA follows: TGTGCCAGCAGCTTGGGACAGGCCCTCACCGGGGAGCTGTTTTTT. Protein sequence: CASSLGQALTGELFF.